A single sample gave rise to the 10 T cell receptor beta chains below, sequenced in a study of PD-L1 blockade in urothelial cancer. The data were produced by immunoSEQ multiplex PCR, yet TCRdb's version contains in-frame clones alone and is incomplete. The sample records 80,000 to 100,000 clones, about four fifths being singletons. Here the sequenced sample was PBMCs, taken around atezolizumab (anti-PD-L1) treatment. The receptors were gathered from a man in his 70s with urothelial cancer.

The CDR3 bases are TGCGCCAGCAAGGGACAGACCTACGAGCAGTACTTC. Its translation is CASKGQTYEQYF. This sequence joins TRBV10-2 and TRBJ2-7; 7 positions agree with TRBD1. CDR3 length: 12 amino acids. Germline V lookup: CDR1 WSHSY, CDR2 SAAADI. Unmatched junction bases numbered 2, after V lost 7 bases and J lost 2 bases.

This chain connects TRBV13 to TRBJ1-1; a possible D gene is TRBD1 (5 bases). V gave up 5 bases and J gave up 6 bases, with 25 bases separating them. The CDR3 covers 17 residues. Per the germline V gene, CDR1 is PRHDT and CDR2 is FYEKMQ (reference sequence). CDR3 sequence (DNA): TGTGCCAGCAGCCGGGTGAAGGAGTTGAATCTAGGGGCTGAAGCTTTCTTT. This gives the protein CASSRVKELNLGAEAFF.

The V call is TRBV7-6, the J call TRBJ1-1; the match to TRBD1 covers 7 bases. Germline V CDR1 and CDR2: SGHVS, FNYEAQ. Unmatched junction bases numbered 8, after V lost 5 bases and J lost 5 bases. The CDR3 has 14 residues. The CDR3 loop is CASSRNSGGTEAFF. The CDR3 coding sequence is TGTGCCAGCAGCCGAAACTCAGGGGGAACTGAAGCTTTCTTT. Filled out from reference TRBV7-6 and TRBJ1-1, the complete variable domain reads GAGVSQSPRYKVTKRGQDVALRCDPISGHVSLYWYRQALGQGPEFLTYFNYEAQQDKSGLPNDRFSAERPEGSISTLTIQRTEQRDSAMYRCASSRNSGGTEAFFGQGTRLTVV.

This clone was observed a few times. The chain links TRBV30 to TRBJ1-3; D remains ambiguous. Germline lookup yields CDR1 GTSNPN and CDR2 SVGIG (reference sequence). V lost 2 bases to trimming and J lost 1 base, with 6 bases between them. The CDR3 is 13 amino acids. This chain's CDR3 is CAWSRGSGNTIYF. The CDR3 DNA is TGTGCCTGGAGTCGGGGTTCTGGAAACACCATATATTTT. The entire variable domain, with the rest obtained from reference TRBV30 and TRBJ1-3, is as follows: SQTIHQWPATLVQPVGSPLSLECTVEGTSNPNLYWYRQAAGRGLQLLFYSVGIGQISSEVPQNLSASRPQDRQFILSSKKLLLSDSGFYLCAWSRGSGNTIYFGEGSWLTVV.

The J gene is TRBJ1-4, the V gene TRBV15; 10 bases map to TRBD1. J gave up 6 bases and V 7 bases, and 5 bases lay outside the gene matches. The germline V gene has CDR1 LNHNV and CDR2 YYDKDF (reference sequence). The CDR3 runs 14 residues. The CDR3 region has the DNA TGTGCCACCATGGCGGGGACAGGGGATGAAAAACTGTTTTTT. Protein: CATMAGTGDEKLFF.

J is TRBJ1-2 and V is TRBV28; 7 bases match TRBD1. J gave up 12 bases and V 6 bases, and 16 bases lay outside the gene matches. Germline V gives CDR1 MDHEN, CDR2 SYDVKM. CDR3 length: 14 amino acids. The CDR3 reads CASSTGAEERLDTF. In nucleotides, the CDR3 is TGTGCCAGCAGCACAGGGGCAGAAGAGCGCCTTGACACCTTC.

The chain couples TRBV29-1 to TRBJ1-1; TRBD1 might be the D (5 bases). The CDR3 has 13 residues. Germline V CDR1 and CDR2: SQVTM, ANQGSEA. Trimming removed 7 bases from V and 0 bases from J, with 12 bases in between. The DNA of the CDR3 is TGCAGCGGGGGTGGGGGGATGAACACTGAAGCTTTCTTT. Its protein product is CSGGGGMNTEAFF.

The chain combines TRBV19 with TRBJ2-7; tentative D call: TRBD1 (6 bases). Germline CDR1 and CDR2: LNHDA and SQIVND (reference sequence). The V and J ends lost 5 bases and 1 base respectively, with 18 bases between them. This CDR3 has 16 amino acids. The CDR3 DNA reads as TGTGCCAGTAGTTCCCAAACAGGGTATGAATCCTACGAGCAGTACTTC. This translates into CASSSQTGYESYEQYF.

This chain links TRBV28 with TRBJ1-2, with D hard to call. The V end was cut by 5 bases, the J end by 7 bases, with 8 bases between. The germline CDR1 and CDR2 sequences are MDHEN and SYDVKM. The CDR3 consists of 11 residues. The CDR3 nucleotides read TGTGCCAGCAGTCCCCAGCGTGGCTACACCTTC. Protein product: CASSPQRGYTF.

The table lists this clone with a few counts. The chain combines TRBV30 with TRBJ1-1; no firm D call. Germline V gene lookup returns CDR1 GTSNPN and CDR2 SVGIG (reference sequence). Deletions cut 2 bases from V and 1 base from J, with 14 bases between. This CDR3 contains 15 residues. CDR3 loop: CAWSPLRGRNTEAFF. CDR3 coding DNA: TGTGCCTGGAGTCCTCTACGAGGCAGGAACACTGAAGCTTTCTTT.